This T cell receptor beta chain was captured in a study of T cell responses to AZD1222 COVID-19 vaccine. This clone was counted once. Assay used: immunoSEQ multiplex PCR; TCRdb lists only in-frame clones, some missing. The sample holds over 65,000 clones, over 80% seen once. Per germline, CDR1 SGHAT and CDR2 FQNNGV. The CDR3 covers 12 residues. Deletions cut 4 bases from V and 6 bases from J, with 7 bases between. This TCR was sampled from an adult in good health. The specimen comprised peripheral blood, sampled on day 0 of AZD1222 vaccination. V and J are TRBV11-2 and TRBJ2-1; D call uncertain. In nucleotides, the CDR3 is TGTGCCAGCAGCTCTCTTCGCAATGAGCAGTTCTTC. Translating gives CASSSLRNEQFF. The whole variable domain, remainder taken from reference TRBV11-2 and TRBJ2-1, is EAGVAQSPRYKIIEKRQSVAFWCNPISGHATLYWYQQILGQGPKLLIQFQNNGVVDDSQLPKDRFSAERLKGVDSTLKIQPAKLEDSAVYLCASSSLRNEQFFGPGTRLTVL.